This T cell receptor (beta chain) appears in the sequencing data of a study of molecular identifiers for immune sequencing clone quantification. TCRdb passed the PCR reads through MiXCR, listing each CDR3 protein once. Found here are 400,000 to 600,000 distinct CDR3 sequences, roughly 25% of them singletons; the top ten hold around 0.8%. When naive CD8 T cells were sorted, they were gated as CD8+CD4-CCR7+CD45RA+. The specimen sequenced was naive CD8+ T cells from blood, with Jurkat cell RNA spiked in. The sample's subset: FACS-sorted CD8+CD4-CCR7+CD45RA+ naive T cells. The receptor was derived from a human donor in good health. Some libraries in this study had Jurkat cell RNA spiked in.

For the CDR3, the DNA is TGCGCCAGCAGCTCGACAGGGGGTCCCACTGAAGCTTTCTTT. This gives the protein CASSSTGGPTEAFF. The J gene is TRBJ1-1, the V gene TRBV5-1; 9 bases agree with TRBD1. The V and J ends lost 3 bases and 4 bases, in that order; junction bases with no gene match: 4. CDR3 length: 14 residues. CDR1 and CDR2 from the germline V gene are SGHRS and YFSETQ.